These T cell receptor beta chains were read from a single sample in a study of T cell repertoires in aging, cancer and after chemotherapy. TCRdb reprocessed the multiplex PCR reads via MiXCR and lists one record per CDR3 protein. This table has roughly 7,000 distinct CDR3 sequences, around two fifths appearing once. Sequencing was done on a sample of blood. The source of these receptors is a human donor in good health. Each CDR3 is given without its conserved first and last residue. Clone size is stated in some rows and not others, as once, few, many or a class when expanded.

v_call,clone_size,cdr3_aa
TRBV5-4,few,ASSLTGQVDEQY
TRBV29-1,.,SVSGVVTDTQY
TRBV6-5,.,ASSYSTSLDHSGNTIY
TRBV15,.,ATSNLAGGPGADTQY
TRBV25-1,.,ASATGDSFTDTQY
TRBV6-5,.,ASSDSAGQGNNEQF
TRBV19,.,ASSMGKTYNSPLH
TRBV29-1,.,SVAVWGSNTYEQY
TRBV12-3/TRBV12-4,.,AISEQGVVNEQF
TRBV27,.,ASSFSVGEQF
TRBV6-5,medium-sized,ASSYRTDQPQH
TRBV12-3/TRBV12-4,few,ASSFFGVNSPLH
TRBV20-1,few,SATLGYEQY
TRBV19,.,ASSISGASNQPQH
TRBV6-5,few,ASRNLGQYNEQF
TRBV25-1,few,ASSAPLVGGGYT
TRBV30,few,AWSSGGDYNEQF
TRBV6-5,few,ASSYYLDGNQPQH
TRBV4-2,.,ASSHPMGLAPYEQY
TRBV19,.,ASSIQTGGTEAF
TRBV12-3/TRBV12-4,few,ASSFLLAGAFRTDTQY
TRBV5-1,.,ASSLGPRAGTASHQETQY
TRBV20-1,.,SARTVNTGELF
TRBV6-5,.,ASSPSQGAGGYT
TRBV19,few,ASSIDRDTEAF
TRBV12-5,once,ASGLFGEKLF
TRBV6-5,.,ASSYSVSEAYEQY
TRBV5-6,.,ASSFSYGYT
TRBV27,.,ASSFPGLDSPLH
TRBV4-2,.,ASSQGAASEQY
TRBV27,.,ASSPLGAGTDTQY
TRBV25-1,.,ASSDVKTQGLSYEKY
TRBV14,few,ASSPTGNTIY
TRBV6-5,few,ASSYSRGGFGGELF
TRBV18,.,ASSPPTRVTYEQY
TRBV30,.,AWSVFRNEQF
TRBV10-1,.,ASSESPSGGKETQY